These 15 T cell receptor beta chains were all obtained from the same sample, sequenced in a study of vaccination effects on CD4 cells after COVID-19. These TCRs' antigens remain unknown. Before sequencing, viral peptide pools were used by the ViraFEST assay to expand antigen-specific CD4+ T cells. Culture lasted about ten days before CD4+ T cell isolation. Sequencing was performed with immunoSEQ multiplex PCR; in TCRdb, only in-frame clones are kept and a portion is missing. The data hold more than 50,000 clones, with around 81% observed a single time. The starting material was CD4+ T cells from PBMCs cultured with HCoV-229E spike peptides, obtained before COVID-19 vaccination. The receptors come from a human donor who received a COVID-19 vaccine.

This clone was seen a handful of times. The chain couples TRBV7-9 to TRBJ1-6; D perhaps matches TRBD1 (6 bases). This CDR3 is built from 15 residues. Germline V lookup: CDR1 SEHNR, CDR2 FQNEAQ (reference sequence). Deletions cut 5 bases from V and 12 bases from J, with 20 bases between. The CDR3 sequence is CASSDGQTALLPLHF. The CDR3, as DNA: TGTGCCAGCAGCGACGGACAGACTGCTCTTCTACCCCTCCACTTT.

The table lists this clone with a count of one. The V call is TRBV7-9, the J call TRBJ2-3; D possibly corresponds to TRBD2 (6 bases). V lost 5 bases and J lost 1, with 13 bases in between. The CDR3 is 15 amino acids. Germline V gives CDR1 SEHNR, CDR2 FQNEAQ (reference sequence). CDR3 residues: CASSRSGAGTDTQYF. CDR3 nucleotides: TGTGCCAGCAGCCGTAGCGGAGCCGGCACAGATACGCAGTATTTT.

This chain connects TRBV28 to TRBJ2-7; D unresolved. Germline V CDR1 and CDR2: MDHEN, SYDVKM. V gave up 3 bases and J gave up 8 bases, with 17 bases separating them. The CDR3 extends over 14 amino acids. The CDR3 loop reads CASSFVAGPTKQYV. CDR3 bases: TGTGCCAGCAGTTTCGTCGCTGGGCCAACGAAGCAGTACGTC.

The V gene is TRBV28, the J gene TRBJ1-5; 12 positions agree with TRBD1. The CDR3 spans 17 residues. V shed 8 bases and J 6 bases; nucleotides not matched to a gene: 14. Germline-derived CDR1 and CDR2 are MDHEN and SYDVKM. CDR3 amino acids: CASWDRGPHGVGQPQHF. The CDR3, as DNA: TGTGCCAGCTGGGACAGGGGGCCCCACGGGGTCGGTCAGCCCCAGCATTTT.

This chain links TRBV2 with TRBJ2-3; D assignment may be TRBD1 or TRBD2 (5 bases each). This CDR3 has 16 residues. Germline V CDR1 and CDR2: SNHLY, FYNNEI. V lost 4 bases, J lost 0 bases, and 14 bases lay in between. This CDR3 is CASSGGWGFSTDTQYF. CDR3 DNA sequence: TGTGCCAGCAGTGGTGGCTGGGGGTTCAGCACAGATACGCAGTATTTT.

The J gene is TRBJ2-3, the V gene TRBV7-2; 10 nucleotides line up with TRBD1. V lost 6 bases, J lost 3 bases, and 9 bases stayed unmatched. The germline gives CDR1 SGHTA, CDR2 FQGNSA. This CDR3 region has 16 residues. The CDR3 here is CASSTRTGGLTDTQYF. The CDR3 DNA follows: TGTGCCAGCAGTACTCGGACAGGGGGATTGACAGATACGCAGTATTTT.

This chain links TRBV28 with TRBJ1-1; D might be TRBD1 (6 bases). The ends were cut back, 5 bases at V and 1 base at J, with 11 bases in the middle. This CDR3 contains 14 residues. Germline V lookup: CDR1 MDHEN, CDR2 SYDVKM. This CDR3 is CASSMGHPNTEAFF. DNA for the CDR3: TGTGCCAGCAGTATGGGACACCCGAACACTGAAGCTTTCTTT.

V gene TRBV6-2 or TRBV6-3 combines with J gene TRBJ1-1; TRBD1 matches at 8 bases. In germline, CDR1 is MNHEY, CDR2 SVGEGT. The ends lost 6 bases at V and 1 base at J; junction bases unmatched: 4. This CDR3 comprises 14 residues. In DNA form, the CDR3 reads TGTGCCAGCAGCCTCGGGACAGGGAACACTGAAGCTTTCTTT. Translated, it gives CASSLGTGNTEAFF.

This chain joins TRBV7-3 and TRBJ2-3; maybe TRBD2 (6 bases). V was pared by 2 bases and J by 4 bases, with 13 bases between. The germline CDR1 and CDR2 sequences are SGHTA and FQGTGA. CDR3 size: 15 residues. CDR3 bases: TGTGCCAGCAGCTTAGCGGGACGTGTGTCAGATACGCAGTATTTT. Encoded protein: CASSLAGRVSDTQYF.

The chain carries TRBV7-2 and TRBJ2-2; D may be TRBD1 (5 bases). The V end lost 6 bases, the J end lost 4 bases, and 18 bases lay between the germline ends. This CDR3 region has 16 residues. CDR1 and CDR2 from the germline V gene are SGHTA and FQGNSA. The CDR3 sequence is CASRAGHILGTGELFF. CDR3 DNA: TGTGCCAGCAGAGCCGGACATATTTTGGGCACCGGGGAGCTGTTTTTT. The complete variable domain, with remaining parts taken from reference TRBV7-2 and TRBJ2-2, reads GAGVSQSPSNKVTEKGKDVELRCDPISGHTALYWYRQSLGQGLEFLIYFQGNSAPDKSGLPSDRFSAERTGGSVSTLTIQRTQQEDSAVYLCASRAGHILGTGELFFGEGSRLTVL.

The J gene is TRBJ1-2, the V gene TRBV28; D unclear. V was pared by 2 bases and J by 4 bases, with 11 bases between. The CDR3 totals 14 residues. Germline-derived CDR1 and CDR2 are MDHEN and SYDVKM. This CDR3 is CASSLRGPTYGYTF. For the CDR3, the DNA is TGTGCCAGCAGTTTACGTGGCCCCACCTATGGCTACACCTTC.

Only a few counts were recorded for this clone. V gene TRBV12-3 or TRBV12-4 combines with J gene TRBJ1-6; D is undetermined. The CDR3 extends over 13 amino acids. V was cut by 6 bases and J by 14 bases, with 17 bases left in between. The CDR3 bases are TGTGCCAGCAGCCCGGGCTCGAAGGACTCCCTCCACTTT. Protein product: CASSPGSKDSLHF.

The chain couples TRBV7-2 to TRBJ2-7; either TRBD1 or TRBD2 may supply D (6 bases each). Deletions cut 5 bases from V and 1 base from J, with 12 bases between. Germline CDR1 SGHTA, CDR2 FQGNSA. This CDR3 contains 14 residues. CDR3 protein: CASSLGGGSYEQYV. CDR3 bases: TGTGCCAGCAGCCTAGGAGGGGGTTCCTACGAGCAGTACGTC.

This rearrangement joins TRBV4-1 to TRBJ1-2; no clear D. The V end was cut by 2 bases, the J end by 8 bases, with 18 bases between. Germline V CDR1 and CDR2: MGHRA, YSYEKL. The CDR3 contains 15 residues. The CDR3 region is CASSQPPPWQQGYTF. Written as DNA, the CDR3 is TGCGCCAGCAGCCAACCCCCCCCGTGGCAGCAGGGCTACACCTTC.

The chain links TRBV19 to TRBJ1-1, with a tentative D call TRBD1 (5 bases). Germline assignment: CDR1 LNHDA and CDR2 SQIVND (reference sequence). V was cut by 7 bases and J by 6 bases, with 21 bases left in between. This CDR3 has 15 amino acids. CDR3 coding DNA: TGTGCCAGTAATAGTGGAGGTCCCCGGGGGTCTGAAGCTTTCTTT. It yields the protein CASNSGGPRGSEAFF.